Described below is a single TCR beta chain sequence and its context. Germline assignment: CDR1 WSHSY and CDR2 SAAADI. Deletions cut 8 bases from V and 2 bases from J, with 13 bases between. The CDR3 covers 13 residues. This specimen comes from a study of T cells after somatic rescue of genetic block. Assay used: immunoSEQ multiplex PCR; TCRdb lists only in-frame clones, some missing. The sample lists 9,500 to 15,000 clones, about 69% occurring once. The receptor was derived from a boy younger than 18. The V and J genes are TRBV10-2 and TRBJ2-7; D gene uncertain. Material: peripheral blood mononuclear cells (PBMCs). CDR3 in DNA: TGCGCCAGCTCGGGCCTACCCCCCTACGAGCAGTACTTC. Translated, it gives CASSGLPPYEQYF.